Shown below are 15 T cell receptor beta chains from a single sample sequenced in a study of blood T cell repertoires in COVID-19. Sequenced by immunoSEQ multiplex PCR; TCRdb stores in-frame clones only, minus some. The repertoire consists of approximately 150,000 clones, with around nine tenths occurring once and the leading ten covering under 6%. The specimen sequenced was peripheral blood. The source is a human donor in a cohort sampled during active COVID-19.

The genes are TRBV9 and TRBJ1-2; the D is unclear. This CDR3 region has 14 residues. Germline CDR1 and CDR2: SGDLS and YYNGEE. V was pared by 4 bases and J by 5 bases, with 15 bases between. CDR3 bases: TGTGCCAGCAGCCCGAACCCCCGGGAGTATGGCTACACCTTC. It specifies CASSPNPREYGYTF.

The rearrangement uses TRBV4-2 and TRBJ1-2; weak D call: TRBD1 (6 bases). This CDR3 is 15 amino acids long. From germline, CDR1 is LGHNA and CDR2 YNFKEQ. V lost 3 bases and J 6 bases, leaving 17 bases between the germline ends. This chain's CDR3 is CASSQTRGALNGYTF. CDR3 nucleotide sequence: TGTGCCAGCAGCCAGACTCGGGGGGCGCTTAATGGCTACACCTTC.

The V gene is TRBV15, the J gene TRBJ2-1, with 13 nucleotides matching TRBD2. V lost 0 bases to trimming and J lost 8 bases; unmatched junction nucleotides: 4. In germline, CDR1 is LNHNV, CDR2 YYDKDF (reference sequence). The length of the CDR3 is 16 residues. CDR3 sequence reads: CATSRDTSGRADEQFF. In DNA form, the CDR3 reads TGTGCCACCAGCAGAGATACTAGCGGGAGGGCCGATGAGCAGTTCTTC.

The J gene is TRBJ2-1, the V gene TRBV10-3, with 8 bases identical to TRBD2. Trimming cost V 6 bases and J 6 bases; bases outside gene matches: 7. This CDR3 is built from 14 residues. Per germline, CDR1 ENHRY and CDR2 SYGVKD. The DNA for the CDR3 is TGTGCCATCAGGCCGGGACTAGAGGGCAATGAGCAGTTCTTC. Translation: CAIRPGLEGNEQFF.

The chain uses TRBV6-5 and TRBJ1-5; D uncertain. Trimming took 6 bases from V and 5 from J, leaving 11 bases between them. The CDR3 extends over 13 amino acids. In germline, CDR1 is MNHEY, CDR2 SVGAGI. The CDR3 loop reads CASSVFSDQPQHF. CDR3 nucleotide sequence: TGTGCCAGCAGCGTTTTCTCTGATCAGCCCCAGCATTTT.

V usage is TRBV9 and J usage is TRBJ2-1; 8 nucleotides align to TRBD2. V was pared by 0 bases and J by 7 bases, with 12 bases of the junction left unmatched. The CDR3 is made up of 17 amino acids. CDR1 and CDR2 from the germline V gene are SGDLS and YYNGEE. The CDR3 coding sequence is TGTGCCAGCAGCGTAGACCCCCCGGGACTAGTTTTGAATGAGCAGTTCTTC. Translating it yields CASSVDPPGLVLNEQFF.

The chain couples TRBV6-4 to TRBJ1-2, with 8 positions matching TRBD1. CDR1 and CDR2 (germline): MRHNA, SNTAGT. J lost 1 base, V lost 7 bases, and 5 bases had no gene match. This CDR3 has 14 amino acids. For the CDR3, the DNA is TGTGCCAGCACCCCGGACAGGGATAACTATGGCTACACCTTC. This encodes CASTPDRDNYGYTF.

The rearrangement uses TRBV28 and TRBJ1-1, with 7 nucleotides matching TRBD1. CDR3 length equals 14 residues. The V gene's germline CDR1 is MDHEN and CDR2 SYDVKM. With V trimmed by 2 bases and J by 6 bases, 6 bases remained unmatched. CDR3 protein: CASSLVQGFSEAFF. Written as DNA, the CDR3 is TGTGCCAGCAGTTTAGTACAGGGGTTCTCTGAAGCTTTCTTT.

The chain joins TRBV9 to TRBJ2-1; D remains unclear. The V gene lost 6 bases and the J gene lost 5 bases, with 9 bases spanning the gap. CDR1 is SGDLS and CDR2 is YYNGEE in the germline V gene. The CDR3 consists of 12 residues. Here the CDR3 DNA reads TGTGCCAGCAATATCCCTGACAATGAGCAGTTCTTC. Its protein is CASNIPDNEQFF.

This chain connects TRBV27 to TRBJ2-7; 11 bases fit TRBD2. Germline CDR1 MNHEY, CDR2 SMNVEV (reference sequence). The trim removed 7 bases at V and 5 bases at J, leaving 10 bases unmatched. This CDR3 has 15 residues. This CDR3 is CASKRGSGRAHEQYF. In DNA form, the CDR3 reads TGTGCCAGCAAGAGGGGTAGCGGGAGGGCGCACGAGCAGTACTTC.

This clone appeared a single time. The chain links TRBV5-4 to TRBJ2-5; the D gene is possibly TRBD2 (6 bases). The V and J ends lost 0 bases and 5 bases respectively, with 17 bases between them. The CDR3 runs 16 residues. CDR1 is SGHNT and CDR2 is YYREEE in the germline V gene (reference sequence). The CDR3 is CASSLASGTGRETQYF. CDR3 bases: TGTGCCAGCAGCTTGGCTTCCGGGACGGGGAGGGAGACCCAGTACTTC.

The chain is built from TRBV15 and TRBJ2-3; no firm D call. Per the germline V gene, CDR1 is LNHNV and CDR2 is YYDKDF (reference sequence). The CDR3 length is 13 residues. Trimming took 0 bases from V and 5 from J, leaving 6 bases between them. CDR3 sequence (DNA): TGTGCCACCAGCAGAGATCTGAGAGATACGCAGTATTTT. Protein sequence: CATSRDLRDTQYF.

The chain carries TRBV9 and TRBJ2-6; D is uncertain. The CDR3 is 15 residues long. Between the trimmed V and J ends, which lost 0 bases and 0 bases, there was a span of 4 bases. The germline CDR1 and CDR2 sequences are SGDLS and YYNGEE. CDR3 sequence reads: CASSVAGSGANVLTF. In DNA form, the CDR3 reads TGTGCCAGCAGCGTAGCAGGCTCTGGGGCCAACGTCCTGACTTTC.

This chain joins TRBV6-4 and TRBJ1-4; D might be TRBD1 (6 bases). The V end was cut by 1 base, the J end by 3 bases, with 9 bases between. The CDR3 covers 15 residues. Germline CDR1 and CDR2: MRHNA and SNTAGT. For the CDR3, the DNA is TGTGCCAGCAGTGACTTGACAGGATCTAATGAAAAACTGTTTTTT. Its translation is CASSDLTGSNEKLFF.

CDR3 coding DNA: TGTGCCAGCAGTTACGGACAAGCGAGGAATTCACCCCTCCACTTT. Amino acid sequence: CASSYGQARNSPLHF. This chain links TRBV6-5 with TRBJ1-6, with D possibly being TRBD1 (5 bases). The V gene lost 2 bases and the J gene lost 7 bases, with 12 bases spanning the gap. This CDR3 region has 15 residues. The germline V gene has CDR1 MNHEY and CDR2 SVGAGI.